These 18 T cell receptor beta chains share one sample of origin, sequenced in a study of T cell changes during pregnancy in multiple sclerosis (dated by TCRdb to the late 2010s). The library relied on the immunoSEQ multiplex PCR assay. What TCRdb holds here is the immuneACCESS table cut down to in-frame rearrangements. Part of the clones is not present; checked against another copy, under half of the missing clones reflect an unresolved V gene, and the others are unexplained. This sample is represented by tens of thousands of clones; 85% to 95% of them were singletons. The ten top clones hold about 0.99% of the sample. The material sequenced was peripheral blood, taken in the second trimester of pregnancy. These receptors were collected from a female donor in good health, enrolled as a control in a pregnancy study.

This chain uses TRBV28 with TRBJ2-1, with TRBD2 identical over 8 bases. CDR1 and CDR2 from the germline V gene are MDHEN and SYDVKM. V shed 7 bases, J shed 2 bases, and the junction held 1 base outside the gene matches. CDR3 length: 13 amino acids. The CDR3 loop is CASNSGTYNEQFF. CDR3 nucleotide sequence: TGTGCCAGCAATAGCGGGACCTACAATGAGCAGTTCTTC.

CDR3 region: CASSFITGSYEQYF. In DNA, the CDR3 is TGTGCCAGCAGTTTCATCACGGGATCCTACGAGCAGTACTTC. J is TRBJ2-7 and V is TRBV28; possible D gene TRBD2, 5 bases. Germline V lookup: CDR1 MDHEN, CDR2 SYDVKM. V was clipped by 3 bases and J by 1 base, with 10 bases between them. The CDR3 is made up of 14 amino acids.

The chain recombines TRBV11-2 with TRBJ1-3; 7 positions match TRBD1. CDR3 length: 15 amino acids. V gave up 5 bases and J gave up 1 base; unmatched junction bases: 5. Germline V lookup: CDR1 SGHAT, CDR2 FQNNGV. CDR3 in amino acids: CASSPGTASGNTIYF. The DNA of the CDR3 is TGTGCCAGCAGCCCCGGGACAGCTTCTGGAAACACCATATATTTT.

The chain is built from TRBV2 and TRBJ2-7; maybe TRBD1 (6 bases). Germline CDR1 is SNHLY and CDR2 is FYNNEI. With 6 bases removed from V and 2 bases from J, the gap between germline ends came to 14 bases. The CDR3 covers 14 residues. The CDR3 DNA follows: TGTGCCAGCAGCTGGTCAGGGGTTACCTACGAGCAGTACTTC. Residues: CASSWSGVTYEQYF.

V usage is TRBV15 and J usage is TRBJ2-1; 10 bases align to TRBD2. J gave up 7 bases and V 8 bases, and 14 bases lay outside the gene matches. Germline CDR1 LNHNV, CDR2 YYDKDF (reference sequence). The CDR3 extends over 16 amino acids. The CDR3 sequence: CATASLSGRPGNEQFF. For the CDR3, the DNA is TGTGCCACCGCTTCGCTTAGCGGGAGGCCGGGGAATGAGCAGTTCTTC.

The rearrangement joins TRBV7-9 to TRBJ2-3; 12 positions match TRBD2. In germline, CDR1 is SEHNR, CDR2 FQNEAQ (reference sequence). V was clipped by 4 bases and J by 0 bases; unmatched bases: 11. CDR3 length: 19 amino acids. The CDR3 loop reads CASSSRTSGTHLSTDTQYF. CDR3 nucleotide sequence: TGTGCCAGCAGCTCCAGGACTAGCGGGACCCATCTTAGCACAGATACGCAGTATTTT.

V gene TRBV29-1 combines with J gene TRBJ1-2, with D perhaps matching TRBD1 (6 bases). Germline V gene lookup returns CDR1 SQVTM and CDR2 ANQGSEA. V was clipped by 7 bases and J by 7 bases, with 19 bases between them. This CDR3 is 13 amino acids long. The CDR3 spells CSGGGQGGSGYTF. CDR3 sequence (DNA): TGCAGCGGCGGGGGGCAGGGAGGCTCTGGCTACACCTTC.

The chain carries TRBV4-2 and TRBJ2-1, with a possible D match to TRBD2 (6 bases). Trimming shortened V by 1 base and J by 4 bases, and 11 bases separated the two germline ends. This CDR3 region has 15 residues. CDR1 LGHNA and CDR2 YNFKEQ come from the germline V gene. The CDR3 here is CASSQAGESYNEQFF. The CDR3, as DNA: TGTGCCAGCAGCCAAGCGGGAGAGAGTTACAATGAGCAGTTCTTC.

The CDR3 DNA sequence: TGTGCCAGCAGCATCGGCCGGACTAGATTCACAGATACGCAGTATTTT. This gives the protein CASSIGRTRFTDTQYF. The rearrangement joins TRBV7-9 to TRBJ2-3; 7 bases agree with TRBD2. The CDR3 loop spans 16 amino acids. Germline values: CDR1 SEHNR, CDR2 FQNEAQ (reference sequence). The V and J ends lost 5 bases and 2 bases, in that order; junction bases with no gene match: 10.

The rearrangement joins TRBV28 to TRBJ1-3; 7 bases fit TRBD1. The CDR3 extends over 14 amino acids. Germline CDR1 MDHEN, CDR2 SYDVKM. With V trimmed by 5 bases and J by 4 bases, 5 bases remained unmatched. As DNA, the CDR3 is TGTGCCAGCAGTGCACTGGGACAGGGAAACACCATATATTTT. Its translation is CASSALGQGNTIYF.

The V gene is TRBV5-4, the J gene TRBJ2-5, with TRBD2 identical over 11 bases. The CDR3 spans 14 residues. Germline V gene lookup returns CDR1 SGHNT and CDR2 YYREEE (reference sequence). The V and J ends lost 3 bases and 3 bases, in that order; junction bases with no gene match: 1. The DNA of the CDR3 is TGTGCCAGCAGCTCACTAGCGGGAGAAGAGACCCAGTACTTC. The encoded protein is CASSSLAGEETQYF.

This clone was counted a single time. Here the CDR3 DNA reads TGTGCCAGCTCCTCGCTAAGACAGGGGGCGTCGAGCGCCGGGGAGCTGTTTTTT. Amino acid sequence: CASSSLRQGASSAGELFF. This chain uses TRBV18 with TRBJ2-2; 10 nucleotides line up with TRBD1. The V gene end was trimmed by 6 bases and the J gene end by 6 bases; junction bases not matched to a gene: 16. The CDR3 sequence is 18 residues long. Germline values: CDR1 KGHSH, CDR2 LQKENI.

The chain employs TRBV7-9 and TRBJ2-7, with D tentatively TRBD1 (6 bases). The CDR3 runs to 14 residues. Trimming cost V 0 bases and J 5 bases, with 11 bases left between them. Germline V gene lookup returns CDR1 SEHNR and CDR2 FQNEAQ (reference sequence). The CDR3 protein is CASSLASTGDEQYF. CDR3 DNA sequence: TGTGCCAGCAGCTTAGCCTCGACAGGTGACGAGCAGTACTTC.

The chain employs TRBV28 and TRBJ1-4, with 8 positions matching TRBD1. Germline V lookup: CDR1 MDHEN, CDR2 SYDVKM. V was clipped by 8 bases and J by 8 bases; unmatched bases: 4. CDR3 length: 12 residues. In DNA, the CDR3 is TGTGCCAGCGGACAGGGAAGAGAAAAACTGTTTTTT. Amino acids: CASGQGREKLFF.

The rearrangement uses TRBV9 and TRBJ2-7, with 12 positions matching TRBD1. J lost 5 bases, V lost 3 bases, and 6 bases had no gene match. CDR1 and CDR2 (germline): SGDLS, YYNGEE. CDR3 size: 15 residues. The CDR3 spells CASSAPGTGGHEQYF. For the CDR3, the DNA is TGTGCCAGCAGCGCGCCAGGGACAGGGGGCCACGAGCAGTACTTC.

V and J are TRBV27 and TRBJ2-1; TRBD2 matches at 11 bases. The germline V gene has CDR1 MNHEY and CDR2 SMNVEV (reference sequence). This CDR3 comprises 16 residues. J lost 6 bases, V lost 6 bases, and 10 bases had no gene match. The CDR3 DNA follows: TGTGCCAGCAGACGCGATGGGCTAGCGGGAGGCAATGAGCAGTTCTTC. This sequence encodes CASRRDGLAGGNEQFF.

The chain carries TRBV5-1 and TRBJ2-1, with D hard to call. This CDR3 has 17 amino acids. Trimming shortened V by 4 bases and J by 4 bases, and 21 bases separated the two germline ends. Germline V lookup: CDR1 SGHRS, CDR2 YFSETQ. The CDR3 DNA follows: TGCGCCAGCAGCCCTAGAATAGCCGACCAGAGTTACAATGAGCAGTTCTTC. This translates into CASSPRIADQSYNEQFF.

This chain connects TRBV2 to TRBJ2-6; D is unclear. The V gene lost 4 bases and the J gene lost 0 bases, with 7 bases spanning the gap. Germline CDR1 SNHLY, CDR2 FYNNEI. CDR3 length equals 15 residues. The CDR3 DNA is TGTGCCAGCAGTGTCTCCCCCTCTGGGGCCAACGTCCTGACTTTC. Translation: CASSVSPSGANVLTF.